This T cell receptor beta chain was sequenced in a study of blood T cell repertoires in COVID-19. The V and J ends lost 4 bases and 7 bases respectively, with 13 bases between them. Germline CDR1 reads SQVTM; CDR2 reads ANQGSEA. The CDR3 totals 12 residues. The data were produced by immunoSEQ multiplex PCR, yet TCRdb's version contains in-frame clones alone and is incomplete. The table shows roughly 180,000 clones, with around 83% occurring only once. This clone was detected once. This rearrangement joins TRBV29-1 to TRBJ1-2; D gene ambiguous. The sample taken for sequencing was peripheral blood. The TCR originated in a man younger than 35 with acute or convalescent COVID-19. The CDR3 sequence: CSVGSSNLGYTF. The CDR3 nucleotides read TGCAGCGTTGGTTCGTCTAATCTTGGCTACACCTTC.